This T cell receptor beta chain was obtained from a study of human T cells and chemical hapten exposure. The study's library attached unique molecular identifiers to single cDNA molecules. TCRdb ran MiXCR on the RACE reads and lists one entry per CDR3 protein. The data show roughly 200,000 distinct CDR3 sequences, with approximately 26% seen just once and under 2.5% held by the top ten. The V gene's germline CDR1 is SGHTA and CDR2 FQGTGA. The CDR3 has 15 residues. Trimming took 2 bases from V and 2 from J, leaving 10 bases between them. The time point here: patch test 3, about 24 weeks after DPC sensitization. Treatment noted: therapeutic diphenylcyclopropenone sensitization with weekly scalp DPC. As concerns this clonotype: Antigen specificity is unknown.

Study-level findings and limits: Donors' alopecia may make their immune response differ from healthy people's. Patch test score rose with PT1 expanded TCR count, significant at thresholds 8, 16 and 32, not 4.

The specimen comprised whole blood, sampled in connection with sensitization to the hapten diphenylcyclopropenone (DPC). This clonotype was sampled from a woman aged 40 to 49 with alopecia areata. Some clones in this sample may be carry-over from other donors' samples. The genes are TRBV7-3 and TRBJ2-1; possibly TRBD1 for D (6 bases). The CDR3 sequence is CASSLDRTTYNEQFF. The CDR3 DNA is TGTGCCAGCAGCTTAGACAGGACCACCTACAATGAGCAGTTCTTC.